This T cell receptor (beta chain) comes out of a study of Graves' ophthalmopathy and Graves' hyperthyroidism. Findings and caveats of the study: Classification of ophthalmopathy versus stable hyperthyroidism by a 13-signature model yielded around 88% sensitivity and roughly 81% specificity. Blood repertoires reportedly contained most expanded thyroid clonotypes above 0.001 frequency.

Amplification of the TCR beta CDR3 regions used RNA transcripts (as template). In the first round, RT-PCR was carried out with HTBI primers, and a multiplex PCR formed the second round. TCRdb used MiXCR to reprocess the multiplex PCR reads, holding one entry per CDR3 protein. The table includes 600,000 to 950,000 distinct CDR3 sequences, about 44% detected once. This CDR3 spans 13 amino acids. The germline V gene encodes CDR1 KGHDR and CDR2 SFDVKD. This clonotype was observed at least ten times. What it recognizes is unknown. Compared with germline, one end of the junction differs, possibly owing to a read error.

The rearrangement joins TRBV24-1 to TRBJ1-5; D gene unclear. Sequenced input: peripheral blood. This clonotype was obtained from an adult man with Graves' ophthalmopathy. This chain's CDR3 is CASSYTSSQPQHF. CDR3 coding DNA: TGTGCCAGCAGTTACACTTCGAGTCAGCCCCAGCATTTT.